One T cell receptor (beta chain) is described in this entry. Investigators amplified TCR beta CDR3 regions from RNA transcripts. RT-PCR with HTBI primers came first, then second-round multiplex PCR. TCRdb independently ran MiXCR on the multiplex PCR reads; one entry per CDR3 protein. The sample consists of some 750,000 distinct CDR3 sequences, roughly 41% of them appearing once. Establishment of the diagnosis relied upon clinical symptoms, serum thyroxine, TRAb, thyroid ultrasound and orbital computed tomography. The data derive from a study of Graves' ophthalmopathy and Graves' hyperthyroidism. This TCR was sampled from an adult man with Graves' ophthalmopathy. The sequencing input was peripheral blood.

The CDR3 bases are TGTGCCAGCTCTGCCGGACAGCACAATCAGCCCCAGCATTTT. Amino acid sequence: CASSAGQHNQPQHF. V gene TRBV24-1 combines with J gene TRBJ1-5; maybe TRBD1 (6 bases). CDR3 length: 14 amino acids. Germline V gives CDR1 KGHDR, CDR2 SFDVKD. Deletions cut 11 bases from V and 3 bases from J, with 16 bases between.